The next 22 T cell receptor beta chains were all read from a single sample in a study of human T cells and chemical hapten exposure (dated by TCRdb to the early 2020s). The receptor library was made with RACE. For sequencing, a NextSeq 500 was employed. The public sequencing data were trimmed at Q25 with fastp and processed into clonotypes with MiXCR by TCRdb, which kept only in-frame beta chains. Records with the same CDR3 protein are collapsed into one entry carrying the most frequent genes and DNA. Across this sample there are tens of thousands of distinct CDR3 sequences, with 9.6% seen only once. The leading ten clones occupy 9.5% to 10% of the sample. This sample's time point label indicates: pre-sensitization, week 0. The sample's treatment or condition label is to be understood as: therapeutic diphenylcyclopropenone sensitization with weekly scalp DPC. Total RNA was extracted from unfractionated whole blood that had been collected in Tempus Blood RNA tubes.

The sample here was whole blood, taken in connection with sensitization to the hapten diphenylcyclopropenone (DPC). These receptors originate from a woman younger than 45 with alopecia areata. Some clones in this sample may be carry-over from other donors' samples.

This clonotype has more than one count but fewer than ten. The rearrangement uses TRBV20-1 and TRBJ2-7, with D perhaps TRBD2 (6 bases). The CDR3 runs to 14 residues. The V and J ends lost 1 base and 3 bases respectively, with 13 bases between them. Germline V lookup: CDR1 DFQATT, CDR2 SNEGSKA (reference sequence). The CDR3 nucleotides are TGCAGTGCTAGAGTCCGCCAGGGAGGCTACGAGCAGTACTTC. This codes for CSARVRQGGYEQYF.

A few counts support this clonotype. The rearrangement uses TRBV10-3 and TRBJ2-2; a weak D match, TRBD2 (5 bases). There are 16 residues in the CDR3. V was clipped by 5 bases and J by 7 bases, with 20 bases between them. The germline V gene has CDR1 ENHRY and CDR2 SYGVKD. The CDR3 protein is CAISQIPGRDGGELFF. In DNA, the CDR3 is TGTGCCATCAGTCAGATTCCGGGGAGAGACGGCGGGGAGCTGTTTTTT.

Comments on this clonotype: A much larger clone is a single base away; this may be a read error. The V call is TRBV29-1, the J call TRBJ1-1; D is unclear. Per germline, CDR1 SQVTM and CDR2 ANQGSEA. Trimming shortened V by 5 bases and J by 1 base, and 11 bases separated the two germline ends. The CDR3 covers 13 residues. CDR3 residues: CSVFNGWNTEAFF. The CDR3 DNA is TGCAGCGTTTTCAACGGTTGGAACACTGAAGCTTTCTTT.

The chain recombines TRBV7-2 with TRBJ1-6; no clear D gene. Germline lookup yields CDR1 SGHTA and CDR2 FQGNSA. The CDR3 has 15 amino acids. With 2 bases removed from V and 4 bases from J, the gap between germline ends came to 9 bases. As DNA, the CDR3 is TGTGCCAGCAGCTTAAACAGTGCTTATAATTCACCCCTCCACTTT. This codes for CASSLNSAYNSPLHF.

In its sample, this clonotype was seen a few times. The rearrangement links TRBV30 to TRBJ1-4, with no clear D. Germline V lookup: CDR1 GTSNPN, CDR2 SVGIG (reference sequence). The V end was cut by 1 base, the J end by 5 bases, with 8 bases between. The CDR3 length is 13 residues. The DNA for the CDR3 is TGTGCCTGGAGTGAACAGCCAAATGAAAAACTGTTTTTT. Protein sequence: CAWSEQPNEKLFF.

Remarks on this clonotype: A single base separates this from a much larger clone, so it may be a read error. The genes are TRBV11-1 and TRBJ1-5; no firm D call. Germline V lookup: CDR1 SGHAT, CDR2 FQDESV (reference sequence). The CDR3 spans 13 residues. The CDR3 here is CASSLAVNQPRHF. The CDR3 bases are TGTGCCAGCAGCTTAGCGGTCAATCAGCCCCGGCATTTT.

This clonotype was counted at least ten times. The chain joins TRBV7-2 to TRBJ2-2; D may correspond to TRBD1 or TRBD2 (5 bases each). This CDR3 is 16 amino acids long. V was cut by 2 bases and J by 3 bases, with 13 bases left in between. Per germline, CDR1 SGHTA and CDR2 FQGNSA. The CDR3: CASSLNIRGDTGELFF. CDR3 nucleotides: TGTGCCAGCAGCTTAAATATTCGGGGCGACACCGGGGAGCTGTTTTTT.

This clonotype was seen many times. The chain joins TRBV12-3 or TRBV12-4 to TRBJ2-3; 8 positions match TRBD2. The CDR3 contains 16 residues. V lost 7 bases and J lost 2; bases outside the gene matches: 11. The CDR3 is CASTPPGLANTDTQYF. CDR3 in DNA: TGTGCCAGCACCCCGCCCGGACTAGCAAACACAGATACGCAGTATTTT.

Only a few counts were recorded for this clonotype. The V and J genes are TRBV5-5 and TRBJ1-6; 9 bases map to TRBD1. Trimming cost V 0 bases and J 14 bases; bases outside gene matches: 9. This CDR3 has 15 residues. CDR1 is SGHKS, CDR2 YYEKEE, per germline (reference sequence). The CDR3 sequence is CASSLETGGYETLHF. Here the CDR3 DNA reads TGTGCCAGCAGCTTGGAGACAGGGGGGTACGAAACCCTCCACTTT.

V and J are TRBV3-1 and TRBJ2-3; D may be TRBD1 or TRBD2 (6 bases each). CDR3 length: 16 residues. The V and J ends lost 6 bases and 4 bases respectively, with 20 bases between them. In germline, CDR1 is LGHDT, CDR2 YNNKEL (reference sequence). The CDR3 DNA follows: TGTGCCAGCAGAGGAAGAGGGGGACGGGGGCCAGATACGCAGTATTTT. Its translation: CASRGRGGRGPDTQYF.

At least ten counts were recorded for this clonotype. The J gene is TRBJ2-6, the V gene TRBV18, with 7 bases matching TRBD1. CDR3 length equals 19 residues. The germline V gene encodes CDR1 KGHSH and CDR2 LQKENI. Trimming cost V 2 bases and J 0 bases; bases outside gene matches: 10. This CDR3 reads CASSPITGTADSGANVLTF. The CDR3 DNA follows: TGTGCCAGCTCACCAATCACCGGGACAGCAGACTCTGGGGCCAACGTCCTGACTTTC.

There are many counts of this clonotype. This chain joins TRBV4-2 and TRBJ2-3; D gene unclear. Trimming pared 4 bases from V and 0 bases from J, leaving 14 bases between. The CDR3 spans 16 residues. From germline, CDR1 is LGHNA and CDR2 YNFKEQ. DNA of the CDR3: TGTGCCAGCAGCCCGACTTGGATAGCTAGCACAGATACGCAGTATTTT. Translated, it gives CASSPTWIASTDTQYF.

This clonotype was seen only a few times. The chain joins TRBV7-7 to TRBJ2-3; 9 nucleotides match TRBD1. The CDR3 extends over 15 amino acids. The germline V gene has CDR1 SSHAT and CDR2 FNYEAQ (reference sequence). With V trimmed by 4 bases and J by 4 bases, 6 bases remained unmatched. The CDR3 coding sequence is TGTGCCAGCAGCTCCGGGACAGGGAGGGCAGATACGCAGTATTTT. Residues: CASSSGTGRADTQYF.

This clonotype was picked up a small number of times. The V call is TRBV29-1, the J call TRBJ2-5, with 7 positions matching TRBD2. CDR1 SQVTM and CDR2 ANQGSEA come from the germline V gene. V lost 7 bases to trimming and J lost 5 bases; unmatched junction nucleotides: 10. This CDR3 comprises 13 residues. This CDR3 is CSGGAGPRETQYF. DNA of the CDR3: TGCAGCGGGGGAGCGGGGCCACGGGAGACCCAGTACTTC.

This clonotype has at least ten counts. The gene calls are TRBV7-2 and TRBJ2-3, with 9 bases aligning to TRBD2. The length of the CDR3 is 18 residues. Germline V gives CDR1 SGHTA, CDR2 FQGNSA. Trimming cost V 5 bases and J 2 bases; bases outside gene matches: 14. The CDR3 DNA is TGTGCCAGCAGCCAAGTTAGCGGGGGATTCTCCTTCACAGATACGCAGTATTTT. This gives the protein CASSQVSGGFSFTDTQYF.

This clonotype was counted at least ten times. CDR3 amino acids: CASSREGRDDQPQHF. CDR3 DNA: TGTGCCAGCAGTCGAGAGGGGCGAGACGATCAGCCCCAGCATTTT. The genes are TRBV12-3 or TRBV12-4 and TRBJ1-5; weak D call: TRBD1 (5 bases). Trimming shortened V by 5 bases and J by 5 bases, and 16 bases separated the two germline ends. The CDR3 is 15 amino acids.

The CDR3 loop is CASSSATSGVSTDTQYF. The CDR3 DNA sequence: TGTGCCAGCAGCTCAGCGACTAGCGGGGTCAGCACAGATACGCAGTATTTT. The chain joins TRBV7-2 to TRBJ2-3; 11 bases map to TRBD2. V shed 4 bases, J shed 0 bases, and the junction held 6 bases outside the gene matches. This CDR3 is built from 17 residues. Germline CDR1 and CDR2: SGHTA and FQGNSA.

The chain links TRBV19 to TRBJ1-4; D gene unclear. V dropped 3 bases and J dropped 7 bases, with 12 bases sitting between them. Germline CDR1 reads LNHDA; CDR2 reads SQIVND (reference sequence). There are 14 residues in the CDR3. Here the CDR3 reads CASSMVQRGEKLFF. In DNA, the CDR3 is TGTGCCAGTAGTATGGTACAGAGAGGTGAAAAACTGTTTTTT.

This clonotype was detected a few times. The V call is TRBV20-1, the J call TRBJ1-4; no clear D gene. Trimming left V 5 bases short and J 6 bases short, with 13 bases between. Germline CDR1 is DFQATT and CDR2 is SNEGSKA (reference sequence). CDR3 length: 13 residues. The CDR3 spells CSAARGWDEKLFF. CDR3 nucleotide sequence: TGCAGTGCTGCCCGAGGGTGGGATGAAAAACTGTTTTTT.

The CDR3 DNA is TGCAGTGCTAGAGTGAGACAGGGTCTCACTGAAGCTTTCTTT. Its translation is CSARVRQGLTEAFF. The chain joins TRBV20-1 to TRBJ1-1, with TRBD1 identical over 7 bases. Germline V gene sequence: CDR1 DFQATT, CDR2 SNEGSKA (reference sequence). Trimming at V came to 1 base and at J to 4 bases, leaving 6 bases not matched to a gene. CDR3 length: 14 amino acids.

V usage is TRBV6-2 or TRBV6-3 and J usage is TRBJ1-5, with D unresolved. Germline V lookup: CDR1 MNHEY, CDR2 SVGEGT. Trimming shortened V by 5 bases and J by 7 bases, and 15 bases separated the two germline ends. The CDR3 spans 14 residues. CDR3 region: CASSPLSGIQPQHF. In DNA form, the CDR3 reads TGTGCCAGCAGTCCCCTTTCGGGGATCCAGCCCCAGCATTTT.

The chain couples TRBV5-5 to TRBJ2-1, with 15 bases that match TRBD2. CDR1 and CDR2 (germline): SGHKS, YYEKEE (reference sequence). The CDR3 runs 20 residues. V shed 4 bases, J shed 0 bases, and the junction held 11 bases outside the gene matches. The CDR3 loop reads CASSITGTSGGSSSYNEQFF. In DNA form, the CDR3 reads TGTGCCAGCAGCATCACCGGGACTAGCGGGGGGTCGAGCTCCTACAATGAGCAGTTCTTC.